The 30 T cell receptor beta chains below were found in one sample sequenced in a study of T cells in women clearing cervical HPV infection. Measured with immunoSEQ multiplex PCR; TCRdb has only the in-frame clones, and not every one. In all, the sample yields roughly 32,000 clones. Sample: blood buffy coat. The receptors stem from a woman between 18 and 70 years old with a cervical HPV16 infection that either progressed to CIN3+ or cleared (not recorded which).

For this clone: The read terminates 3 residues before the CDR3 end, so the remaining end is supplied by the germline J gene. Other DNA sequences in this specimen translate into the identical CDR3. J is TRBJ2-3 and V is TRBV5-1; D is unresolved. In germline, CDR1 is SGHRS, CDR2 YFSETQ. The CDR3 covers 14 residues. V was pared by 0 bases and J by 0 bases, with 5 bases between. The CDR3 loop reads CASSLGQSTDTQYF. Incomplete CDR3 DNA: TGCGCCAGCAGCTTGGGGCAGAGCACAGATACG.

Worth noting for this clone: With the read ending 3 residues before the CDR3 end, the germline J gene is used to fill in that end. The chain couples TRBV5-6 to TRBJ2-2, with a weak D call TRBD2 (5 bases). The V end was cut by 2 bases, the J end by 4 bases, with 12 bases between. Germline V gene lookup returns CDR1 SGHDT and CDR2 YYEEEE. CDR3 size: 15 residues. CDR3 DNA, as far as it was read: TGTGCCAGCAGCTTCCGGGTCAGCGGCACCGGGGAG. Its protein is CASSFRVSGTGE. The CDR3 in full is CASSFRVSGTGELFF.

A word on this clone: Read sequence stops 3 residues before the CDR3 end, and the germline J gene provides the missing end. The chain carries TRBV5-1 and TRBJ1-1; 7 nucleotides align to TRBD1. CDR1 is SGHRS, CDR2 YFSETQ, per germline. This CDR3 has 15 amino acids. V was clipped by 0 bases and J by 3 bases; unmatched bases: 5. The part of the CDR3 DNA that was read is TGCGCCAGCAGCTTGGTTGACAGGGTGGACACTGAA. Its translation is CASSLVDRVDTE. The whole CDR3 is CASSLVDRVDTEAFF.

The sequenced part of the CDR3 DNA is TGTGCCAGCAGCCGGGCGGGGGCCCGACTCTCCTACAATGAG. This sequence encodes CASSRAGARLSYNE. The CDR3 reads in full as CASSRAGARLSYNEQFF. V is TRBV4-2 and J is TRBJ2-1; D is possibly TRBD2 (7 bases). The read comes to an end 3 residues before the CDR3 does, leaving the germline J gene to fill in the end. CDR1 LGHNA and CDR2 YNFKEQ come from the germline V gene. Trimming shortened V by 4 bases and J by 0 bases, and 16 bases separated the two germline ends. This CDR3 comprises 17 residues.

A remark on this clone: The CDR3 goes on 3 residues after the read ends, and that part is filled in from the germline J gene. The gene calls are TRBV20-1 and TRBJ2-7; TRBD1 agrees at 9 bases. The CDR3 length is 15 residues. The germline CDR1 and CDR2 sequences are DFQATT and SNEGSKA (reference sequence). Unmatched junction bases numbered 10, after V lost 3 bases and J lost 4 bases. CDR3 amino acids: CSARDSTGGNYEQYF. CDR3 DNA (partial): TGCAGTGCTAGGGATTCGACAGGGGGGAATTACGAG.

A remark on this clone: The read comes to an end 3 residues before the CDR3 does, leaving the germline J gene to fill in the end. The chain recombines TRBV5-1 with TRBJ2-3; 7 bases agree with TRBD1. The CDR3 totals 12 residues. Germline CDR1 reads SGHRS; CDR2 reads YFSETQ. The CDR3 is CASSGQGETQYF. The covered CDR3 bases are TGCGCCAGCAGTGGGCAGGGGGAGACG.

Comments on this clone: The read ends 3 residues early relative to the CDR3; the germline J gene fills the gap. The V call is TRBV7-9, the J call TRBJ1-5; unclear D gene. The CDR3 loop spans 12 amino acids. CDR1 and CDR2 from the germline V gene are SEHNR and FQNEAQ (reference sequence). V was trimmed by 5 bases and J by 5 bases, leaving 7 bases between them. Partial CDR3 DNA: TGTGCCAGCAGCCGAGGTGATCAGCCC. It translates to CASSRGDQP. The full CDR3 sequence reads CASSRGDQPQHF.

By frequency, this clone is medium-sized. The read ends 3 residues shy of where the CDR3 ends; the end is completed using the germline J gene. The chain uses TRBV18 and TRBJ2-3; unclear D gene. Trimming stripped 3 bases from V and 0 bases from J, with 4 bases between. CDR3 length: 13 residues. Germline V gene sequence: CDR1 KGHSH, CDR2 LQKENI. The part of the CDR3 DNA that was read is TGTGCCAGCTCACCCCCTAGCACAGATACG. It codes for CASSPPSTDT. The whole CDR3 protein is CASSPPSTDTQYF.

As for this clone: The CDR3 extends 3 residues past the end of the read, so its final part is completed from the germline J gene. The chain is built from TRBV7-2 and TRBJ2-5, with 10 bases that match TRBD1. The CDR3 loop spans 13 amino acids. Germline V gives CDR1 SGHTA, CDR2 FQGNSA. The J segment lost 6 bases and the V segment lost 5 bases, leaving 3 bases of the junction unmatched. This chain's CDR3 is CASSRQGAQTQYF. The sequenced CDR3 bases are TGTGCCAGCAGCAGACAGGGGGCACAGACC. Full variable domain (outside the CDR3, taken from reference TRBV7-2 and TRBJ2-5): GAGVSQSPSNKVTEKGKDVELRCDPISGHTALYWYRQSLGQGLEFLIYFQGNSAPDKSGLPSDRFSAERTGGSVSTLTIQRTQQEDSAVYLCASSRQGAQTQYFGPGTRLLVL.

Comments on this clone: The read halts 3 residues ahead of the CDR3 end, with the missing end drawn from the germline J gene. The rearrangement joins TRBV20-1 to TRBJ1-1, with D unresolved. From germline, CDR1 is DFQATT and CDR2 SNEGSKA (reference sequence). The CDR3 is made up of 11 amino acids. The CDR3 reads CSASNFAGAFF. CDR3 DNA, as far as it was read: TGCAGTGCTAGCAACTTCGCGGGA.

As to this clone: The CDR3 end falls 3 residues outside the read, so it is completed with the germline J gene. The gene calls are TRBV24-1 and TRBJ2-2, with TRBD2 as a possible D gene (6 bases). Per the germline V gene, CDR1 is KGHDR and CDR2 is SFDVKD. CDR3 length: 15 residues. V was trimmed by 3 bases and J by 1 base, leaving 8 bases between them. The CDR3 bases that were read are TGTGCCACCAGTGATCCCGGGGGGAACACCGGGGAG. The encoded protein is CATSDPGGNTGE. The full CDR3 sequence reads CATSDPGGNTGELFF.

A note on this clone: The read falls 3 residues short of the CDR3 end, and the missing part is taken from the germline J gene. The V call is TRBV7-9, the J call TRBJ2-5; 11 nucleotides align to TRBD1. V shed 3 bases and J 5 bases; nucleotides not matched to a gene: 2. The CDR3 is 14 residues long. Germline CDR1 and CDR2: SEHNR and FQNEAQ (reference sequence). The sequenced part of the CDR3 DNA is TGTGCCAGCAGCTTGGGACAGGGGGTTGAGACC. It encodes CASSLGQGVET. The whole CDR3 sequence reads CASSLGQGVETQYF.

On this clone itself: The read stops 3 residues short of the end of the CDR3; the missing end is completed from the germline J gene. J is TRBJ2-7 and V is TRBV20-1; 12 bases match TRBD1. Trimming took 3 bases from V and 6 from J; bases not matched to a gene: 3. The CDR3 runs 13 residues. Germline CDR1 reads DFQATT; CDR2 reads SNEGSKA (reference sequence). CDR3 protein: CSARGTGGIEQYF. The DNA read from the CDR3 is TGCAGTGCTAGGGGGACAGGGGGCATCGAG.

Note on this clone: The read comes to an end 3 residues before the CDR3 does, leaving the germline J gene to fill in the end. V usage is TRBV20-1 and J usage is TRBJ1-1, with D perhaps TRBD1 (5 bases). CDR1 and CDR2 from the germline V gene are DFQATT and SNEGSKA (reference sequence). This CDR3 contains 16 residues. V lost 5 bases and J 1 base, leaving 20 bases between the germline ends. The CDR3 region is CSAFYPGLGRNTEAFF. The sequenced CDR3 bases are TGCAGTGCTTTTTATCCAGGGCTGGGGAGGAACACTGAA.

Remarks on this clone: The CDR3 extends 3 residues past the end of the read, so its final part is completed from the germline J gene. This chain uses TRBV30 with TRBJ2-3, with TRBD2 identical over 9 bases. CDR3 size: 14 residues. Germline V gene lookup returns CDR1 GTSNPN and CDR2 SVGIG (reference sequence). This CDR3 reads CAWSIAGVGETQYF. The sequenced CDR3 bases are TGTGCCTGGAGTATAGCGGGAGTGGGGGAGACG.

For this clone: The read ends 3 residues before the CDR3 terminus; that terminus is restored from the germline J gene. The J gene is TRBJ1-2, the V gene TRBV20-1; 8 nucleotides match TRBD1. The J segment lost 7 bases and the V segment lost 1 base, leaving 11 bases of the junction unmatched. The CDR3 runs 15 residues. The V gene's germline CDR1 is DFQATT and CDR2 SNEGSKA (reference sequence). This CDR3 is CSARVPQGVEGGYTF. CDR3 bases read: TGCAGTGCTAGAGTTCCACAGGGGGTAGAAGGTGGC.

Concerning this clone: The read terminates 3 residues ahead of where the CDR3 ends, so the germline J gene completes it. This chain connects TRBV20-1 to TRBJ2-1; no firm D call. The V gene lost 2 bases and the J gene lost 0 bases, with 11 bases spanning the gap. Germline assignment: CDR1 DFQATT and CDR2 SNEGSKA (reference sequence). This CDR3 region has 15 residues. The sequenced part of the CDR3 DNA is TGCAGTGCTAGAACCCCCCAGCGCTCCTACAATGAG. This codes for CSARTPQRSYNE. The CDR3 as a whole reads CSARTPQRSYNEQFF.

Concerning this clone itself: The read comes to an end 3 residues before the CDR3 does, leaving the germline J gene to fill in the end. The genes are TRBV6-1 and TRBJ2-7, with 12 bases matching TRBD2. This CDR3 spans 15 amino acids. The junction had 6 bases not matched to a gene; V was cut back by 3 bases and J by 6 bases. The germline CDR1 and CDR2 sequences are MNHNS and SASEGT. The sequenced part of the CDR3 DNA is TGTGCCAGCAGTGAGATGGCTAGCGGGAGGGGCGAG. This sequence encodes CASSEMASGRGE. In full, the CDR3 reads CASSEMASGRGEQYF.

Partial CDR3 DNA: TGTGCCAGCAGCTTAAGTCACAGGGGATCACCC. Translation gives CASSLSHRGSP. The full CDR3 protein is CASSLSHRGSPLHF. The chain uses TRBV7-3 and TRBJ1-6; 7 bases fit TRBD1. The CDR3 goes on 3 residues after the read ends, and that part is filled in from the germline J gene. This CDR3 contains 14 residues. In germline, CDR1 is SGHTA, CDR2 FQGTGA. The J segment lost 10 bases and the V segment lost 1 base, leaving 4 bases of the junction unmatched.

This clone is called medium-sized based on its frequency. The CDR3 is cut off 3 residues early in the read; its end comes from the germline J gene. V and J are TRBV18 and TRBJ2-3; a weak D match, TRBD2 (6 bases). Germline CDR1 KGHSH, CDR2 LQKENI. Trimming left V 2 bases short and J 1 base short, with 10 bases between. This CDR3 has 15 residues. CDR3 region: CASSPGSGRTDTQYF. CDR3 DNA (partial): TGTGCCAGCTCACCAGGTAGCGGACGCACAGATACG.

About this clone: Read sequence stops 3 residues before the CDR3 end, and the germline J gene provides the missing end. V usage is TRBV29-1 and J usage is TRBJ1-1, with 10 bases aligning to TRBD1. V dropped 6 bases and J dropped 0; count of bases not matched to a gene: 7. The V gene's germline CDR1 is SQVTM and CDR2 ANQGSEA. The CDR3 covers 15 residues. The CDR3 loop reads CSVHPGQGMNTEAFF. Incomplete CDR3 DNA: TGCAGCGTCCATCCGGGACAGGGGATGAACACTGAA.

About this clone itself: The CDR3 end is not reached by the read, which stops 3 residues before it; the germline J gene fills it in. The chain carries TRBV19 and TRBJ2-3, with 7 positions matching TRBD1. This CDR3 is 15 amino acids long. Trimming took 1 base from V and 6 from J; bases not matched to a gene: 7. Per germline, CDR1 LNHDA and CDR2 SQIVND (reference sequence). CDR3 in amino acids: CASSIAERGRDTQYF. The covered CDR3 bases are TGTGCCAGTAGTATAGCGGAGAGGGGGCGGGATACG.

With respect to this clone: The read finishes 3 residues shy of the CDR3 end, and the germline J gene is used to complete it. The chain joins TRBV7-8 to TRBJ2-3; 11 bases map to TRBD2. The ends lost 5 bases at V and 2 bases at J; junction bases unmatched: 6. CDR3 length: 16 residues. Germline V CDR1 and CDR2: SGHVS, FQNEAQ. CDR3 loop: CASSQRTSGPTDTQYF. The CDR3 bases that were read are TGTGCCAGCAGCCAAAGGACTAGCGGGCCCACAGATACG.

Here the CDR3 reads CASSETQGFQPQHF. The CDR3 bases that were read are TGTGCCAGCAGTGAGACACAGGGGTTCCAGCCC. The V call is TRBV2, the J call TRBJ1-5; 7 bases are a match to TRBD1. Sequencing ends 3 residues short of the CDR3 end; the germline J gene provides the rest. Germline values: CDR1 SNHLY, CDR2 FYNNEI. The CDR3 has 14 residues. J lost 7 bases, V lost 3 bases, and 6 bases had no gene match.

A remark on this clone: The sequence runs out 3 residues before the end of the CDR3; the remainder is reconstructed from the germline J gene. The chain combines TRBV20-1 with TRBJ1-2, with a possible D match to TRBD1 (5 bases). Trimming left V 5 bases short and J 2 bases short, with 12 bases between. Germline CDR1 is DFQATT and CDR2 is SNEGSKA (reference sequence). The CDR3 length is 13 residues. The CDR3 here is CSAAQRGNYGYTF. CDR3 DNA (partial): TGCAGTGCTGCACAACGGGGGAACTATGGC.

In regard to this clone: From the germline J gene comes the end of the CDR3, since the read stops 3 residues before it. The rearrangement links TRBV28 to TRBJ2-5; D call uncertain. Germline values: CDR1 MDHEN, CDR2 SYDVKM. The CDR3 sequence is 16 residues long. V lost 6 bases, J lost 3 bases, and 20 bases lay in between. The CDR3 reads CASRNPLTHAKETQYF. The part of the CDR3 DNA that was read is TGTGCCAGCAGGAACCCATTGACTCACGCAAAAGAGACC.

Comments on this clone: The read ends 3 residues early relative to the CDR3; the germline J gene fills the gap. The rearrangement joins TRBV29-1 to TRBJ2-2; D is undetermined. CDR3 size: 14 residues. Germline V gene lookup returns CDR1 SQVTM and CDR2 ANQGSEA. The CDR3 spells CSVELGRRNEKLFF. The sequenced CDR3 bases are TGCAGCGTTGAATTGGGCAGAAGAAATGAAAAG.

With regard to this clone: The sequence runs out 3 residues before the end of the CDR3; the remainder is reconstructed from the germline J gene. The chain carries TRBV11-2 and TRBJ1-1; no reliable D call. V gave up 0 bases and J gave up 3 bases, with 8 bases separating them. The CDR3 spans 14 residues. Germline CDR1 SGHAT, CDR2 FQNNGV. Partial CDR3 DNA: TGTGCCAGCAGCTTAGATCTGTCTTACACTGAA. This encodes CASSLDLSYTE. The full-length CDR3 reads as CASSLDLSYTEAFF.

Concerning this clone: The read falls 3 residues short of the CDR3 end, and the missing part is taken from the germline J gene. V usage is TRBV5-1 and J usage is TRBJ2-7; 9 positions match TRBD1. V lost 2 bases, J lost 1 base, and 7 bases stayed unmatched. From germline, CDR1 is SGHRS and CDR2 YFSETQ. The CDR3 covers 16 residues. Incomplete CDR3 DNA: TGCGCCAGCAGCTTTATTTGGACAGGGGAATCCTACGAG. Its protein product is CASSFIWTGESYE. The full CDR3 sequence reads CASSFIWTGESYEQYF.

The CDR3 bases that were read are TGTGCCAGCAGCTTGGAAGAGCGGAGGTACAATGAG. It codes for CASSLEERRYNE. In full, the CDR3 is CASSLEERRYNEQFF. This sequence joins TRBV5-5 and TRBJ2-1, with D possibly matching TRBD2 (5 bases). The CDR3 end lies 3 residues beyond the end of the read and is filled in from the germline J gene. The CDR3 consists of 15 residues. CDR1 and CDR2 from the germline V gene are SGHKS and YYEKEE (reference sequence). Between the trimmed V and J ends, which lost 0 bases and 4 bases, there was a span of 11 bases.